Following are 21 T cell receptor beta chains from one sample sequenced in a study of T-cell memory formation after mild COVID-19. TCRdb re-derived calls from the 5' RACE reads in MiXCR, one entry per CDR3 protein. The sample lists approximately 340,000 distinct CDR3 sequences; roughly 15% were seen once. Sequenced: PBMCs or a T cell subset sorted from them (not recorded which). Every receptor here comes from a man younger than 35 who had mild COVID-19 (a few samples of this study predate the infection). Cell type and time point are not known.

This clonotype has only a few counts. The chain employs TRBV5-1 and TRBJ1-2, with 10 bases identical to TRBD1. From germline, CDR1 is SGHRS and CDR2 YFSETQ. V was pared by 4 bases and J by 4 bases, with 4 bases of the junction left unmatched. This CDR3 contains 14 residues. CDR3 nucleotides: TGCGCCAGCAGCGCCGGGACAGGGGCCTATGGCTACACCTTC. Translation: CASSAGTGAYGYTF.

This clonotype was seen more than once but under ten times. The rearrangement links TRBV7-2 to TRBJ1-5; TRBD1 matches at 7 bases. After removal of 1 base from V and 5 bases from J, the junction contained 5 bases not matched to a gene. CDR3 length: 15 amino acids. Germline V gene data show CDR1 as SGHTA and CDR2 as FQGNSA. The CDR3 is CASSLDRDRHQPQHF. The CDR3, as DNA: TGTGCCAGCAGCTTAGACCGGGACAGACATCAGCCCCAGCATTTT.

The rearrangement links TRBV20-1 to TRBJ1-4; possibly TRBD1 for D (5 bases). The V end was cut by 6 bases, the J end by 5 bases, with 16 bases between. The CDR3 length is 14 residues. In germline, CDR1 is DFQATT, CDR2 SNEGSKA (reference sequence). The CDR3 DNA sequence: TGCAGTGCATCGAGGGGTAACCAGAATGAAAAACTGTTTTTT. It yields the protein CSASRGNQNEKLFF.

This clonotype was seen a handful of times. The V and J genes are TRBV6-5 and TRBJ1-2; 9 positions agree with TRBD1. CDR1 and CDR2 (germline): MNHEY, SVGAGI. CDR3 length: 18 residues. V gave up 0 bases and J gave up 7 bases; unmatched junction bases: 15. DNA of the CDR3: TGTGCCAGCAGTTACTCGATGGTTGGGACAGGGAAACTTGGTGGCTACACCTTC. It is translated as CASSYSMVGTGKLGGYTF.

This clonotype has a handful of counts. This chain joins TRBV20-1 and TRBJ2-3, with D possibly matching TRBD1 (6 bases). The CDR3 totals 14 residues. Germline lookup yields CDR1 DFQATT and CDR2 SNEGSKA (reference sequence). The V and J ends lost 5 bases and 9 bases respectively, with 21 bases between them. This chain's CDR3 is CSAPTALSGETQYF. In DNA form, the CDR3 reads TGCAGTGCTCCTACCGCGTTATCAGGGGAGACGCAGTATTTT.

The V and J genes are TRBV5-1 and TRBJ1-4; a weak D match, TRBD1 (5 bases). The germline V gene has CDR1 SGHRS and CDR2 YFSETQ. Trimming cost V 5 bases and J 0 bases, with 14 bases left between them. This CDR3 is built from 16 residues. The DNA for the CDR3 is TGCGCCAGCAGAGACCTCGGGGCCTCAACTAATGAAAAACTGTTTTTT. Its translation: CASRDLGASTNEKLFF.

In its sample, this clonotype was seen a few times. The CDR3 DNA reads as TGTGCCAGCAGCCCCTCGGGGGGGATCTACACTGAAGCTTTCTTT. This encodes CASSPSGGIYTEAFF. This sequence joins TRBV9 and TRBJ1-1; D perhaps matches TRBD1 (5 bases). V gave up 4 bases and J gave up 3 bases, with 16 bases separating them. This CDR3 region has 15 residues. Germline lookup yields CDR1 SGDLS and CDR2 YYNGEE.

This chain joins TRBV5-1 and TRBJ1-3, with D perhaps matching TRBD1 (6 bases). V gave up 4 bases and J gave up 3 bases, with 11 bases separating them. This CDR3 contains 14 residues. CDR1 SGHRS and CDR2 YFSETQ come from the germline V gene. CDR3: CASSPQGLGNTIYF. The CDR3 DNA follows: TGCGCCAGCAGCCCACAGGGACTTGGAAACACCATATATTTT.

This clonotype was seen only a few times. CDR3 nucleotide sequence: TGTGCCAGCAGTTTTCCAGGGGTCTCCTACGAGCAGTACGTC. It yields the protein CASSFPGVSYEQYV. The rearrangement joins TRBV12-3 or TRBV12-4 to TRBJ2-7, with D perhaps matching TRBD1 (6 bases). The CDR3 has 14 amino acids. Deletions cut 3 bases from V and 0 bases from J, with 9 bases between.

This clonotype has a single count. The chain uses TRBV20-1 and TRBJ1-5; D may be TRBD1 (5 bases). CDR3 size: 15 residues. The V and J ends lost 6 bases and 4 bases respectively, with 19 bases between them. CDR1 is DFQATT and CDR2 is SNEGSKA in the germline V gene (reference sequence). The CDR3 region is CSAAVQGLKNQPQHF. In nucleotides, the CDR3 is TGCAGTGCCGCTGTTCAGGGCCTCAAAAATCAGCCCCAGCATTTT.

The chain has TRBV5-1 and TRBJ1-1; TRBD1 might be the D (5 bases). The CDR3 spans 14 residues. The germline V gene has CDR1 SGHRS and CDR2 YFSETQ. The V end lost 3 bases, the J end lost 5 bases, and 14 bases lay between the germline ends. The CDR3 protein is CASSSGGTWTEAFF. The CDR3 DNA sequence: TGCGCCAGCAGCTCGGGGGGGACTTGGACTGAAGCTTTCTTT.

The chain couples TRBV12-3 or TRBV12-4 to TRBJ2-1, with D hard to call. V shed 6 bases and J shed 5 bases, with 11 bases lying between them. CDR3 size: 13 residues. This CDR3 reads CASRPAPNNEQFF. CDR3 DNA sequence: TGTGCCAGCAGACCAGCCCCAAACAATGAGCAGTTCTTC.

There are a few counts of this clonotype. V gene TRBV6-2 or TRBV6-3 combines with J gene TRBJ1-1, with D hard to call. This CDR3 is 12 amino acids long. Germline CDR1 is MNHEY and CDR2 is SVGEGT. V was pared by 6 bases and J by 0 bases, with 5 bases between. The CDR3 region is CASRRVNTEAFF. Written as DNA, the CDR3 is TGTGCCAGCAGGCGAGTGAACACTGAAGCTTTCTTT.

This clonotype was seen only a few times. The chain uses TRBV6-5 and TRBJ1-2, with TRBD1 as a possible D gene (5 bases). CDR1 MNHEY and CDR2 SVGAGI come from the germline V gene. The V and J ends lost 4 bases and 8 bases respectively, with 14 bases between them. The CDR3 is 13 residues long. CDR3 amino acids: CASSFRAVGGYTF. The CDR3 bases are TGTGCCAGCAGTTTCAGGGCGGTGGGCGGCTACACCTTC.

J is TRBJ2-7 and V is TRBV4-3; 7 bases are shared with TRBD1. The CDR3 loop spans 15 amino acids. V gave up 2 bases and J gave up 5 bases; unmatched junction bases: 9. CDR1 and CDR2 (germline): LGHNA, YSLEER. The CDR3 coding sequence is TGCGCCAGCAGCCAATACCGGGACAGCGGTGACGAGCAGTACTTC. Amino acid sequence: CASSQYRDSGDEQYF.

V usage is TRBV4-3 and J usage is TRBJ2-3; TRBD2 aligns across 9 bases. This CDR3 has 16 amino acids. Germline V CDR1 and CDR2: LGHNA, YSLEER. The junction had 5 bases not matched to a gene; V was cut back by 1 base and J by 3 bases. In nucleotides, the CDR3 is TGCGCCAGCAGCCAAGGAGGTCTAGCGGGGACAGATACGCAGTATTTT. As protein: CASSQGGLAGTDTQYF.

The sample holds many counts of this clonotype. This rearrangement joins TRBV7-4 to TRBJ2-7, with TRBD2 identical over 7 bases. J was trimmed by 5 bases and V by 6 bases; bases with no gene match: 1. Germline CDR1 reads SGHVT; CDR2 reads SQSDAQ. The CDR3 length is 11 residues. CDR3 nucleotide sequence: TGTGCCAGCAGTCGGGGGGACGAGCAGTACGTC. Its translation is CASSRGDEQYV.

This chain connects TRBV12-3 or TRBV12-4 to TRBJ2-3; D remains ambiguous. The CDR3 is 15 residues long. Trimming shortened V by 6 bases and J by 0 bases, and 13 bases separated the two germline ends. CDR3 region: CASSSMLTSTDTQYF. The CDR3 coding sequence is TGTGCCAGCAGCTCCATGCTTACTAGCACAGATACGCAGTATTTT.

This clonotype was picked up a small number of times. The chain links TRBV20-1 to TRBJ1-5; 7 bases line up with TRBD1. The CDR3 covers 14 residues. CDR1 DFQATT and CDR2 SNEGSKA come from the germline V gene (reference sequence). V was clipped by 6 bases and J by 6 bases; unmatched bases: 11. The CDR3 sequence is CSADGNRGGQPQHF. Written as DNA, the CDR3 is TGCAGTGCGGATGGGAACAGGGGAGGTCAGCCCCAGCATTTT.

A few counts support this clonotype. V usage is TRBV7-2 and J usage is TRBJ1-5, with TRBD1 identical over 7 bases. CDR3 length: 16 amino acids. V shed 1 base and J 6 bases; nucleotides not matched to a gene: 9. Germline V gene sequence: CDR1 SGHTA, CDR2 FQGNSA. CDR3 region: CASSLGTGVPAQPQHF. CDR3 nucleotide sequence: TGTGCCAGCAGCTTAGGTACAGGGGTACCGGCTCAGCCCCAGCATTTT.

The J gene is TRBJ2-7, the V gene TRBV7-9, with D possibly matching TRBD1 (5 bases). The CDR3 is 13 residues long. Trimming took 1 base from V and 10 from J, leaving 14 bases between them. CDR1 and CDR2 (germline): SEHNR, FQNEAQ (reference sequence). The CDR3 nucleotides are TGTGCCAGCAGCTTAGAGGCGGCAAGGGGACAGTACGTC. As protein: CASSLEAARGQYV.